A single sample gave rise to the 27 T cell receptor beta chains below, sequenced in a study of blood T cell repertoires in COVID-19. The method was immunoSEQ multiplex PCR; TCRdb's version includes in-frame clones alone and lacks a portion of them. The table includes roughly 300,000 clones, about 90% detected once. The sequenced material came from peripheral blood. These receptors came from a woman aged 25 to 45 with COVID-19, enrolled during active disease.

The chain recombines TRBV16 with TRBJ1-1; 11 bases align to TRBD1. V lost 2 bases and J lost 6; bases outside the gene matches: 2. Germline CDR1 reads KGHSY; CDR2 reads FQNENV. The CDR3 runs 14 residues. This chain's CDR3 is CASSQGTGGAEAFF. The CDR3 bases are TGTGCCAGCAGCCAAGGGACAGGGGGGGCTGAAGCTTTCTTT.

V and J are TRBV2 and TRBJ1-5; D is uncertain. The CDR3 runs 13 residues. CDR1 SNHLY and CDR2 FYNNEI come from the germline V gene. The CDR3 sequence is CVTSGDRNQPQHF. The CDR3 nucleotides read TGTGTCACTAGTGGGGATAGAAATCAGCCCCAGCATTTT.

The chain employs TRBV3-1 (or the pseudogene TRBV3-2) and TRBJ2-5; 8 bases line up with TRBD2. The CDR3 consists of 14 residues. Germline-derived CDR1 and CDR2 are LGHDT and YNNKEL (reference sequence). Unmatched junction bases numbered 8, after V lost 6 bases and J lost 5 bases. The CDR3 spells CASRLAEGGETQYF. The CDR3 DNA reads TGTGCCAGCAGACTAGCGGAGGGAGGGGAGACCCAGTACTTC.

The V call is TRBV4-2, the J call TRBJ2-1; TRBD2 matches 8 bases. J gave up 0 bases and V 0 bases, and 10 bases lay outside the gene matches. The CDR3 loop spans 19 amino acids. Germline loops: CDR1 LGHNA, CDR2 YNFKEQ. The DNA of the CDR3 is TGTGCCAGCAGCCAAGATCCGTCGCTTAGCGGGACCTCCTACAATGAGCAGTTCTTC. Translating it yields CASSQDPSLSGTSYNEQFF.

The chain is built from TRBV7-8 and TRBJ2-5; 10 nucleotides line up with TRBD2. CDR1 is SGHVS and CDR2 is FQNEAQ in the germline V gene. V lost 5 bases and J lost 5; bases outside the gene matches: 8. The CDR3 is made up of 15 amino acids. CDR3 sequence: CASSRLPGLAETQYF. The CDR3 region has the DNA TGTGCCAGCAGCAGGCTACCGGGACTAGCGGAGACCCAGTACTTC.

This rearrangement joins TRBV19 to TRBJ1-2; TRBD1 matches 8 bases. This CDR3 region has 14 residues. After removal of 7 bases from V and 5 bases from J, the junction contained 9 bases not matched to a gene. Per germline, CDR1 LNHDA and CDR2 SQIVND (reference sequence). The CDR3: CASIRGQGIYGYTF. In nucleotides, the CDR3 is TGTGCCAGTATCCGTGGACAGGGAATATATGGCTACACCTTC.

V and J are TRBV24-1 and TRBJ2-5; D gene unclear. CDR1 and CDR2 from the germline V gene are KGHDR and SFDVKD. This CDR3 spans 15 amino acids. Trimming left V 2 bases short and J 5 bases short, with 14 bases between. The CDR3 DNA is TGTGCCACCAGTGATTCCACTACTTTTCGGGAGACCCAGTACTTC. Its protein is CATSDSTTFRETQYF.

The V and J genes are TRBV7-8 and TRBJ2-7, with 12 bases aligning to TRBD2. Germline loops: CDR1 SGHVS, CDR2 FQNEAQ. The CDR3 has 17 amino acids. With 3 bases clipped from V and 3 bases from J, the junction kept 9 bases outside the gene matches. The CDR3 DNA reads TGTGCCAGCAGCTTTTCACTCCTAGCGGGGGGGATCTACGAGCAGTACTTC. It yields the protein CASSFSLLAGGIYEQYF.

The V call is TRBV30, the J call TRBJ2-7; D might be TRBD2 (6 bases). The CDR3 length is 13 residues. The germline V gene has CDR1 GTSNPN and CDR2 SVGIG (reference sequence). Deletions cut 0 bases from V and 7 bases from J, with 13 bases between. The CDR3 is CAWSVGGLGEQYF. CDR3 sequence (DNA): TGTGCCTGGAGTGTCGGGGGTCTAGGGGAGCAGTACTTC.

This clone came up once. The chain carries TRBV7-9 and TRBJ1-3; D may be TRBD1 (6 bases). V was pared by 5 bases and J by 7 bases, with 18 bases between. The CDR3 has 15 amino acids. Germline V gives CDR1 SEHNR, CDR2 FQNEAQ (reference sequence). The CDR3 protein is CASSAGGGAHNTIYF. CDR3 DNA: TGTGCCAGCAGCGCCGGCGGGGGGGCCCACAACACCATATATTTT.

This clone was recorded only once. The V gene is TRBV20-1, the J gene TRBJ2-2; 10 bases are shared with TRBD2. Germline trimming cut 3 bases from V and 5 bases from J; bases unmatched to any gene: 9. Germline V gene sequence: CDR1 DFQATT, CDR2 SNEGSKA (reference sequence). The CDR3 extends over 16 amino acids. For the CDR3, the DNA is TGCAGTGCTAGTACTAGCGGGGACCCTAGGACCGGGGAGCTGTTTTTT. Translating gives CSASTSGDPRTGELFF.

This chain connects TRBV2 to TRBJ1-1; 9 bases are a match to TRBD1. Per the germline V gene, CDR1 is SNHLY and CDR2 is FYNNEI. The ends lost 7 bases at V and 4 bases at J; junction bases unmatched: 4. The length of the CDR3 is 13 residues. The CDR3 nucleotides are TGTGCCAGCACACAGACAGGGGGCACTGAAGCTTTCTTT. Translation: CASTQTGGTEAFF.

CDR3 residues: CASSFTWRDEQYF. The CDR3, as DNA: TGTGCCAGCAGCTTTACGTGGAGGGACGAGCAGTACTTC. The rearrangement uses TRBV7-2 and TRBJ2-7; tentative D call: TRBD2 (6 bases). The CDR3 is made up of 13 amino acids. Germline CDR1 SGHTA, CDR2 FQGNSA. Between the trimmed V and J ends, which lost 3 bases and 5 bases, there was a span of 11 bases. The whole variable domain, filled in from reference TRBV7-2 and TRBJ2-7, reads GAGVSQSPSNKVTEKGKDVELRCDPISGHTALYWYRQSLGQGLEFLIYFQGNSAPDKSGLPSDRFSAERTGGSVSTLTIQRTQQEDSAVYLCASSFTWRDEQYFGPGTRLTVT.

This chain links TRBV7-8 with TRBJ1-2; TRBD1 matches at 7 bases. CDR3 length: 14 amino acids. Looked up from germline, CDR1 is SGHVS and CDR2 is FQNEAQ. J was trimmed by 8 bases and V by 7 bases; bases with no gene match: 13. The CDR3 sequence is CASTPDRVVGGYTF. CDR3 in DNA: TGTGCCAGCACCCCCGACAGGGTCGTTGGGGGCTACACCTTC.

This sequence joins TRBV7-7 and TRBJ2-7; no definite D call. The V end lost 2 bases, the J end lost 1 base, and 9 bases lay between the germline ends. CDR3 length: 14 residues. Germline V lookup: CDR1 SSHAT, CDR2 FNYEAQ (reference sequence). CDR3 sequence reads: CASSLSFGSYEQYF. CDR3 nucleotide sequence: TGTGCCAGCAGCTTATCGTTCGGGTCCTACGAGCAGTACTTC.

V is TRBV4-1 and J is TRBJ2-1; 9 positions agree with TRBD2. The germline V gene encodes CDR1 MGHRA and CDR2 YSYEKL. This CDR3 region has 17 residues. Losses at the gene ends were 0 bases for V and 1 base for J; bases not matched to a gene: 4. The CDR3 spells CASSQDNSGGSYNEQFF. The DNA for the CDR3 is TGCGCCAGCAGCCAAGATAATAGCGGGGGTTCCTACAATGAGCAGTTCTTC.

The CDR3 region has the DNA TGTGCCAGCAGGGAGGTCGATTCAGAGACCCAGTACTTC. Residues: CASREVDSETQYF. This chain links TRBV7-9 with TRBJ2-5; possibly TRBD2 for D (5 bases). CDR3 length: 13 amino acids. Germline lookup yields CDR1 SEHNR and CDR2 FQNEAQ (reference sequence). V lost 6 bases and J 4 bases, leaving 12 bases between the germline ends.

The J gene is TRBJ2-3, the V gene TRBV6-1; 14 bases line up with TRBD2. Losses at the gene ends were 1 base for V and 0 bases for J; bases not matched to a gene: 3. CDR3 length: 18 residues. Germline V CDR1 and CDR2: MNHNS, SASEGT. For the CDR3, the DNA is TGTGCCAGCAGTGAAGGACTAGCGGGGGGGGCTAGCACAGATACGCAGTATTTT. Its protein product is CASSEGLAGGASTDTQYF.

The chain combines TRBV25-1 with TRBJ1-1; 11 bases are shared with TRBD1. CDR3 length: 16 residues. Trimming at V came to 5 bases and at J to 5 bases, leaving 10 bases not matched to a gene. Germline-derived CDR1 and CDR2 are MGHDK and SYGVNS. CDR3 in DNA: TGTGCCAGCAGTATAGGACAGGGGGCGCGGTGGACTGAAGCTTTCTTT. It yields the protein CASSIGQGARWTEAFF.

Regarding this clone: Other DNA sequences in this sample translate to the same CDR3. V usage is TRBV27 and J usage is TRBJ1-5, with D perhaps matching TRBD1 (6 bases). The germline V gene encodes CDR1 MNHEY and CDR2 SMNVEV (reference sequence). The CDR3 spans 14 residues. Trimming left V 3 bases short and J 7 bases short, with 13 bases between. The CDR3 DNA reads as TGTGCCAGCAGTTTGGGGGGGGCAGGGCAGCCCCAGCATTTT. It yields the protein CASSLGGAGQPQHF.

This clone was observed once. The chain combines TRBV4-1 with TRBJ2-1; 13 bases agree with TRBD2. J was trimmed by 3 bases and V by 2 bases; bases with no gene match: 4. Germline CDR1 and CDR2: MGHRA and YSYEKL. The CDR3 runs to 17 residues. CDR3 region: CASSQFGLAGDYNEQFF. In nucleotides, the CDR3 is TGCGCCAGCAGCCAATTCGGACTAGCGGGGGACTACAATGAGCAGTTCTTC.

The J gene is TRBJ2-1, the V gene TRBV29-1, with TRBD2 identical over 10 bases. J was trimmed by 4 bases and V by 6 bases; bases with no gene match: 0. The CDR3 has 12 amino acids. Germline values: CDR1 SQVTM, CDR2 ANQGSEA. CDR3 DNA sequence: TGCAGCGTAGCGGGGGGGTACAATGAGCAGTTCTTC. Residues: CSVAGGYNEQFF.

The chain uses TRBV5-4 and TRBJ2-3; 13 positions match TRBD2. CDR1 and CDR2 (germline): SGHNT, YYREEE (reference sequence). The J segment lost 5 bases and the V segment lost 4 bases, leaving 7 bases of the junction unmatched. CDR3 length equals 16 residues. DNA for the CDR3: TGTGCCAGCAGCGCCCGGACTAGCGGGGGCAAAGATACGCAGTATTTT. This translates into CASSARTSGGKDTQYF.

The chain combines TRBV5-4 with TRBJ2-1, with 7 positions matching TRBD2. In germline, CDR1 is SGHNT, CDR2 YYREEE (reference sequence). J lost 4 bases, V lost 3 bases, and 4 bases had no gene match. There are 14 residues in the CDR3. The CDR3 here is CASSYRDYYNEQFF. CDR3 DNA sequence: TGTGCCAGCAGCTACCGGGACTATTACAATGAGCAGTTCTTC.

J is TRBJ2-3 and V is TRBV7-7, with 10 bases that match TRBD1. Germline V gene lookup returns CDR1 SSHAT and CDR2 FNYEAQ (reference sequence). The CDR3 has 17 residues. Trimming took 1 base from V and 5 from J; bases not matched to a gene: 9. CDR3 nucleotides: TGTGCCAGCAGCTTAGGGACAGGGGGAAGGGCCCTAGATACGCAGTATTTT. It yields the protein CASSLGTGGRALDTQYF.

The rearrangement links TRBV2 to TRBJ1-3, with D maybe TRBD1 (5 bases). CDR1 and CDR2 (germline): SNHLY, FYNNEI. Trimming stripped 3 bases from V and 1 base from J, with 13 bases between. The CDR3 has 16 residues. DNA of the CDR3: TGTGCCAGCAGTGAGCGGTCCACAGGATCTGGAAACACCATATATTTT. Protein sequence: CASSERSTGSGNTIYF.

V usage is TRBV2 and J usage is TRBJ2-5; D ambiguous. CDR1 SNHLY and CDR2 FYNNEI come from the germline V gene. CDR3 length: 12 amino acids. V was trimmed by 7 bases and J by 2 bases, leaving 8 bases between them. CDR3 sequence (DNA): TGTGCCAGCAAGCGCAGACAAGAGACCCAGTACTTC. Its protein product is CASKRRQETQYF. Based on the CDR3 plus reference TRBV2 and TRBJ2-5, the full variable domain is EPEVTQTPSHQVTQMGQEVILRCVPISNHLYFYWYRQILGQKVEFLVSFYNNEISEKSEIFDDQFSVERPDGSNFTLKIRSTKLEDSAMYFCASKRRQETQYFGPGTRLLVL.